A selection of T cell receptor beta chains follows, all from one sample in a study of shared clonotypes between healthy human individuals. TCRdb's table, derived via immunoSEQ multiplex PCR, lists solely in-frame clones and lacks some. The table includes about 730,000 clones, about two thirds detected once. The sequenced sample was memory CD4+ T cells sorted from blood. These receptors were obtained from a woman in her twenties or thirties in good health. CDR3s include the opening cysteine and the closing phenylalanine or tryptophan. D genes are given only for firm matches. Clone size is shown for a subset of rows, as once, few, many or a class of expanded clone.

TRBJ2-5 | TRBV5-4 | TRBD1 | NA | TGTGCCAGCAGCTTTGCAGGGGGCAGTGAGACCCAGTACTTC | CASSFAGGSETQYF
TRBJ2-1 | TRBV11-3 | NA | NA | TGTGCCAGCAGCCGTAGCGGTGATTCCTACAATGAGCAGTTCTTC | CASSRSGDSYNEQFF
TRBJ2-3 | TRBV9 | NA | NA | TGTGCCAGCAGCGTAGGAGGCGGCGGACGTCTCAGCGATACGCAGTATTTT | CASSVGGGGRLSDTQYF
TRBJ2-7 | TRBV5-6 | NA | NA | TGTGCCAGCAGCTTCTCGGGTCACGAGCAGTACTTC | CASSFSGHEQYF
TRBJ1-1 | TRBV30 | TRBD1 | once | TGTGCCTGGCAGACAGGGACAGGGGTTTTGAACACTGAAGCTTTCTTT | CAWQTGTGVLNTEAFF
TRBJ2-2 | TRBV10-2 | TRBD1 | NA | TGCGCCAGCAGTGGACAGGGGGCCGGGGAGCTGTTTTTT | CASSGQGAGELFF
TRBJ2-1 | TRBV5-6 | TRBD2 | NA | TGTGCCAGCAGCGAAGCGGGAGGGCCCAATGAGCAGTTCTTC | CASSEAGGPNEQFF
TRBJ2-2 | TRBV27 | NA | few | TGTGCCAGCAGTTTTTACAGGAACACCGGGGAGCTGTTTTTT | CASSFYRNTGELFF
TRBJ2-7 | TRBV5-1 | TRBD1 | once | TGCGCCAGCAGCTTACGGACAGGGATGGGCCACGAGCAGTACTTC | CASSLRTGMGHEQYF
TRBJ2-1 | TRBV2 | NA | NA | TGTGCCAGCAGTGACGGCGTAGCGGCCTACAATGAGCAGTTCTTC | CASSDGVAAYNEQFF
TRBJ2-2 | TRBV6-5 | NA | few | TGTGCCAGCAGTTACGCAGAAAGCACCGGGGAGCTGTTTTTT | CASSYAESTGELFF
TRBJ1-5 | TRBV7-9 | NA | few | TGTGCCAGCAGCCTGTGGCAGATACTCTCTCCTAGCAATCAGCCCCAGCATTTT | CASSLWQILSPSNQPQHF
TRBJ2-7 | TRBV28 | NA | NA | TGTGCCTCTAAGGGAACCTACGAGCAGTACTTC | CASKGTYEQYF
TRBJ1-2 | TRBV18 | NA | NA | TGTGCCAGCTCTCCCGGGGAATTCAACTATGGCTACACCTTC | CASSPGEFNYGYTF
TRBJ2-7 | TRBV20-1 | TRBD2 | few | TGCAGTGCCGGACTAGTATACGAGCAGTACTTC | CSAGLVYEQYF
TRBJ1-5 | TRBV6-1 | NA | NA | TGTGCCAGCAGTGCCCAGATTGTAGGCAATCAGCCCCAGCATTTT | CASSAQIVGNQPQHF
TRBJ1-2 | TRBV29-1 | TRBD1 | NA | TGCAGCGTTGAAGGATTAATCCAGGGGGCTGGTTATGGCTACACCTTC | CSVEGLIQGAGYGYTF
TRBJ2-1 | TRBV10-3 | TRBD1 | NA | TGTGCCATCAGTGGAGGGGGACAGGGGAATGAGCAGTTCTTC | CAISGGGQGNEQFF
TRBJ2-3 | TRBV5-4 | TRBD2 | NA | TGTGCCAGCAGCGGACCGGGACTAGCGGGAGGTGGCTCAGATACGCAGTATTTT | CASSGPGLAGGGSDTQYF
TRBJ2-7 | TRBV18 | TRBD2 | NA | TGTGCCAGCTCCTCCGGGACTAGCGCATCCTACGAGCAGTACTTC | CASSSGTSASYEQYF
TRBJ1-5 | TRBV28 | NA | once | TGTGCCAGCAGTTTATGGGGCAGCTATAGCAATCAGCCCCAGCATTTT | CASSLWGSYSNQPQHF
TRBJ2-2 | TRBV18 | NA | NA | TGTGCCAGCTCAGGACAGAACACCGGGGAGCTGTTTTTT | CASSGQNTGELFF
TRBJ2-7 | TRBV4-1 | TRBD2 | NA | TGCGCCAGCAGCCAAGCTCCATCTAGCGGGAGTTACGAGCAGTACTTC | CASSQAPSSGSYEQYF
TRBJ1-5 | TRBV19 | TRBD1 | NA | TGTGCCAGTGGAACTACAGGGGGGCATCAGCCCCAGCATTTT | CASGTTGGHQPQHF
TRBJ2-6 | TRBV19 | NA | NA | TGTGCCAGTACTCAACAGGTCTCTGGGGCCAACGTCCTGACTTTC | CASTQQVSGANVLTF
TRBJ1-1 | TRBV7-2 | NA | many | TGTGCCAGCAGCTTAGCGCGTCCGGAGAACACTGAAGCTTTCTTT | CASSLARPENTEAFF